This T cell receptor (beta chain) was recorded in a study of blood T cell repertoires in COVID-19. Whole-study context: COVID-19 samples, acute and convalescent, were from the United States, Italy and Spain. In each case, the material was cDNA or gDNA derived from T cells, B-cell-depleted T cells, or PBMCs.

In the original workflow: Reference gene primer amplification gave nucleated cell count estimates. TCRdb's table, derived via immunoSEQ multiplex PCR, lists solely in-frame clones and lacks some. That table gives V, J and clone size, and the DNA gave D and trimming. The table has around 140,000 clones, almost 85% seen once. The CDR3 has 15 residues. The germline V gene encodes CDR1 MNHEY and CDR2 SVGAGI. The J segment lost 3 bases and the V segment lost 5 bases, leaving 5 bases of the junction unmatched. This receptor was taken from a man in his sixties with acute or convalescent COVID-19. The chain links TRBV6-5 to TRBJ2-1, with 9 nucleotides matching TRBD1. Sequenced material: peripheral blood. CDR3 bases: TGTGCCAGCAGTCTACCGGGACAGGGCTACAATGAGCAGTTCTTC. It codes for CASSLPGQGYNEQFF.